The 5 T cell receptor beta chains below come from one sample, sequenced in a study of shared clonotypes between healthy human individuals. Only in-frame clones appear in the TCRdb table, and some are missing; sequencing was by immunoSEQ multiplex PCR. The repertoire holds some 650,000 clones, with less than 98% as singletons. Specimen: naive CD4+ T cells sorted from blood. Subset described: CD45RA+ positively selected. These receptors were taken from a woman in her twenties or thirties in good health.

The chain has TRBV11-3 and TRBJ2-2, with D possibly being TRBD2 (5 bases). The CDR3 length is 14 residues. The V gene's germline CDR1 is SGHNT and CDR2 YENEEA. V was trimmed by 0 bases and J by 5 bases, leaving 7 bases between them. Here the CDR3 reads CASSLDRETGELFF. DNA for the CDR3: TGTGCCAGCAGCTTAGATCGGGAAACCGGGGAGCTGTTTTTT.

The rearrangement joins TRBV25-1 to TRBJ2-7, with TRBD1 identical over 10 bases. V shed 4 bases, J shed 0 bases, and the junction held 9 bases outside the gene matches. Per germline, CDR1 MGHDK and CDR2 SYGVNS. CDR3 size: 17 residues. CDR3 sequence reads: CASSATRGTGVSYEQYF. In nucleotides, the CDR3 is TGTGCCAGCAGTGCTACCCGAGGGACAGGGGTCTCCTACGAGCAGTACTTC.

The rearrangement links TRBV19 to TRBJ2-6; 10 bases map to TRBD1. V lost 11 bases to trimming and J lost 0 bases; unmatched junction nucleotides: 7. CDR3 length: 16 residues. From germline, CDR1 is LNHDA and CDR2 SQIVND (reference sequence). The CDR3 sequence: CAAGTGVFSGANVLTF. CDR3 in DNA: TGTGCCGCCGGGACAGGGGTATTCTCTGGGGCCAACGTCCTGACTTTC.

The V and J genes are TRBV6-1 and TRBJ1-2, with no clear D. There are 11 residues in the CDR3. Trimming pared 2 bases from V and 7 bases from J, leaving 5 bases between. Per germline, CDR1 MNHNS and CDR2 SASEGT. The CDR3 region is CASSEISGYTF. The DNA for the CDR3 is TGTGCCAGCAGTGAAATCAGTGGCTACACCTTC.

V gene TRBV7-8 combines with J gene TRBJ2-7; TRBD2 matches 7 bases. Trimming removed 6 bases from V and 3 bases from J; junction bases left unmatched: 8. The CDR3 consists of 14 residues. Looked up from germline, CDR1 is SGHVS and CDR2 is FQNEAQ. CDR3: CASSLADGFYEQYF. For the CDR3, the DNA is TGTGCCAGCAGTCTAGCGGACGGATTCTACGAGCAGTACTTC.